This TCR beta chain was sequenced during a study of T cells in Graves' hyperthyroidism and ophthalmopathy. Germline lookup yields CDR1 DFQATT and CDR2 SNEGSKA (reference sequence). V lost 4 bases, J lost 2 bases, and 11 bases stayed unmatched. CDR3 length: 17 amino acids. There were TCR beta CDR3 regions amplified from RNA transcripts. A set of HTBI primers served as the primers for a first-round RT-PCR of the TCR CDR3. Each CDR3 protein is one row after TCRdb ran MiXCR on the multiplex PCR reads. The sample holds 250,000 to 350,000 distinct CDR3 sequences, approximately 15% seen once. This clonotype was detected a few times. Its antigen is currently unknown. Study-wide results and limits: Stable hyperthyroidism and ophthalmopathy were separated using 13 V-J signatures. The model anticipated ophthalmopathy a median around six months pre-onset.

The source material was blood. The chain couples TRBV20-1 to TRBJ1-2, with 12 bases identical to TRBD1. The TCR comes from a man aged 25 to 40 with Graves' hyperthyroidism. The CDR3 reads CSANTPLGTGGNYGYTF. DNA of the CDR3: TGCAGTGCTAATACACCGCTCGGGACAGGGGGCAACTATGGCTACACCTTC.